This T cell receptor (beta chain) originates from a study of T cell clonotyping in hematopoietic cell transplantation (dated by TCRdb to the early 2020s). Study-level background: A total of 135 blood samples were collected in the study from 35 consecutive transplant recipients and their related donors. Patients were recruited between September 2015 and 2017 and followed until late 2020 or death.

What the time point label conveys for this sample: 100 days after allo-HCT. Blood from recipients was drawn about 28 days before transplant and again at days 30, 100 and 180 after transplant. Nuclei Lysis Solution was used to extract genomic DNA from fresh or cryopreserved unfractionated peripheral blood mononuclear cells. About this clone: Its target antigen remains unknown. No clone much larger than this one lies a single base away; base qualities are absent.

CDR1 is given as MNHNY and CDR2 as SVGAGI, both from the germline V gene (reference sequence). Reading from cysteine to phenylalanine, the CDR3 counts 13 amino acids. Of the read, only the CDR3 DNA is kept; its 39 bases are in frame from base 1. After removal of 6 bases from V and 5 bases from J, the junction retains 3 bases not matched to a gene. The immunoSEQ assay, a bias-controlled multiplex PCR using V- and J-specific primers, was used to amplify TCR beta CDR3 regions from genomic DNA. In a second PCR step, the CDR3 amplicons were tagged with a proprietary barcode plus Illumina adapter sequences. An Illumina MiSeq instrument was used to sequence the CDR3 libraries. Under the source paper's analysis protocol: Export and quality control were done with immunoSEQ Analyzer 3.0, while downstream analyses used R Bioconductor and Immunarch. Repertoire metrics were calculated using only productive rearrangements within the normalized downsampled data set. Pathologically expanded clonotypes were defined as those larger than 5 templates in the normalized cohort. The Inverse Simpson Index was used to measure repertoire diversity. CMV-specificity analyses were carried out on the non-normalized data set to capture all clonotypes. Entries here come from immuneACCESS through TCRdb and include only in-frame sequences with V and J called. Some clones fail to appear in such tables; in the studies checked, an unresolved V gene covers under half of the shortfall, and the cause of the remainder is unknown. The D gene and trimming were derived from the DNA, and the V and J assignments and clone size from that table. This sample lists some 29,000 clones; about 93% were detected once. In total, the top ten clones hold roughly a tenth of the sample.

The paper as a whole reports these results and caveats: Sample size was limited, and cells were not sorted, so CD4 and CD8 repertoire contributions could not be separated. After transplant, TCR diversity in recipients dropped, and pathologically expanded clonotypes increased progressively from day 30 to day 180. Broader posttransplant TCR repertoire diversity was predicted by donor and pretransplant recipient Inverse Simpson Index values. Only a small fraction of recipient repertoires overlapped donor repertoires, with over 97% appearing de novo at the given depth.

The TCR comes from a female patient aged 45 to 65 who had an allogeneic stem cell transplant from a related donor, so the T cells may come from the graft donor. Some clones in this sample may be carry-over from other donors' samples. The sequencing here drew on PBMCs, taken 100 days after allogeneic stem cell transplant. The sequence is built from TRBV6-6 and TRBJ1-1; 10 junctional bases match TRBD1. The CDR3: CASRTGGRTEAFF. The sequenced DNA: TGTGCCAGCAGGACAGGGGGCAGGACTGAAGCTTTCTTT.